Listed below are T cell receptor beta chains from one sample, sequenced in a study of cytomegalovirus exposure and HLA in healthy donors. Measured with immunoSEQ multiplex PCR; TCRdb has only the in-frame clones, and not every one. The table records 25,000 to 30,000 clones, roughly 66% of them present only once. The sequenced sample was PBMCs. The receptors shown here come from a male donor in good health and CMV-seropositive. Each CDR3 is given with its conserved first and last residue. Fields, in order: J gene, V gene, D gene, clone size, CDR3 protein, CDR3 DNA. D genes are given only for firm matches. Part of the rows lack a size; the others show once, few, many or a class for expanded clones.

j_gene: TRBJ1-1
v_gene: TRBV7-9
d_gene: NA
abundance: NA
CDR3aa: CASSRDKEAFF
CDR3nt: TGTGCCAGCAGCCGGGACAAGGAAGCTTTCTTT

j_gene: TRBJ2-2
v_gene: TRBV25-1
d_gene: NA
abundance: once
CDR3aa: CASRLLNTGELFF
CDR3nt: TGTGCCAGCAGACTCCTTAACACCGGGGAGCTGTTTTTT

j_gene: TRBJ2-5
v_gene: TRBV28
d_gene: TRBD1
abundance: NA
CDR3aa: CASSSGTGVGGQENQYF
CDR3nt: TGTGCCAGCAGTTCCGGGACCGGCGTAGGGGGCCAAGAGAACCAGTACTTC

j_gene: TRBJ2-3
v_gene: TRBV2
d_gene: NA
abundance: NA
CDR3aa: CASSGAQSPDTQYF
CDR3nt: TGTGCCAGCAGTGGGGCGCAGTCCCCAGATACGCAGTATTTT

j_gene: TRBJ2-3
v_gene: TRBV2
d_gene: TRBD2
abundance: few
CDR3aa: CASSARTSGDTQYF
CDR3nt: TGTGCCAGCAGTGCAAGGACTAGCGGAGATACGCAGTATTTT

j_gene: TRBJ2-7
v_gene: TRBV4-2
d_gene: NA
abundance: NA
CDR3aa: CASSQGGSSYEQYF
CDR3nt: TGTGCCAGCAGCCAAGGCGGCAGTTCCTACGAGCAGTACTTC

j_gene: TRBJ2-1
v_gene: TRBV2
d_gene: TRBD2
abundance: NA
CDR3aa: CASSEGSVTSGREQFF
CDR3nt: TGTGCCAGCAGTGAAGGGAGTGTGACTAGCGGGAGGGAGCAGTTCTTC

j_gene: TRBJ1-1
v_gene: TRBV2
d_gene: NA
abundance: once
CDR3aa: CASSLPRAVIGTEAFF
CDR3nt: TGTGCCAGCAGTTTACCGCGGGCCGTCATCGGGACTGAAGCTTTCTTT

j_gene: TRBJ2-7
v_gene: TRBV30
d_gene: NA
abundance: NA
CDR3aa: CAWSVLFGKYYEQYF
CDR3nt: TGTGCCTGGAGTGTACTTTTCGGGAAGTATTACGAGCAGTACTTC

j_gene: TRBJ2-3
v_gene: TRBV7-9
d_gene: TRBD2
abundance: NA
CDR3aa: CASSFGAGGLSTDTQYF
CDR3nt: TGTGCCAGCAGCTTCGGAGCGGGGGGGCTAAGCACAGATACGCAGTATTTT

j_gene: TRBJ2-2
v_gene: TRBV7-3
d_gene: TRBD2
abundance: NA
CDR3aa: CASSSGRLNTGELFF
CDR3nt: TGTGCCAGCTCCAGCGGGAGGTTGAACACCGGGGAGCTGTTTTTT

j_gene: TRBJ2-1
v_gene: TRBV4-2
d_gene: NA
abundance: NA
CDR3aa: CASSQGRDNYNEQFF
CDR3nt: TGTGCCAGCAGCCAAGGACGGGACAACTACAATGAGCAGTTCTTC

j_gene: TRBJ1-2
v_gene: TRBV6-1
d_gene: NA
abundance: few
CDR3aa: CASSEQSPNYGYTF
CDR3nt: TGTGCCAGCAGTGAACAGTCGCCTAACTATGGCTACACCTTC

j_gene: TRBJ2-3
v_gene: TRBV6-1
d_gene: TRBD2
abundance: NA
CDR3aa: CASSAPGTSGSWSDTQYF
CDR3nt: TGTGCCAGCAGTGCCCCCGGGACTAGCGGGAGTTGGTCAGATACGCAGTATTTT

j_gene: TRBJ2-1
v_gene: TRBV7-7
d_gene: NA
abundance: NA
CDR3aa: CASSLGLRDEQFF
CDR3nt: TGTGCCAGCAGCTTAGGTCTTCGAGATGAGCAGTTCTTC

j_gene: TRBJ1-2
v_gene: TRBV18
d_gene: NA
abundance: NA
CDR3aa: CASSPDRDYGYTF
CDR3nt: TGTGCCAGCTCTCCGGACAGAGACTATGGCTACACCTTC